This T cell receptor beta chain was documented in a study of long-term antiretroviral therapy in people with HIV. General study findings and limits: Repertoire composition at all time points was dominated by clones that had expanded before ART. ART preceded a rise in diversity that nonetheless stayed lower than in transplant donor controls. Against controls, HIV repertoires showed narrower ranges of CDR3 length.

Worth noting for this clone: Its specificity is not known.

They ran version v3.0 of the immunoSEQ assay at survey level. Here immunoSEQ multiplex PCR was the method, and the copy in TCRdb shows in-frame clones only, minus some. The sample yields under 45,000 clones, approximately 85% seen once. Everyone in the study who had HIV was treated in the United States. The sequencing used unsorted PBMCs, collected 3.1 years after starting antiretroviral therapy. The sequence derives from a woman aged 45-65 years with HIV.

As DNA, the CDR3 is TGTGCCAGCAGTGGAGCGCACCGAAGCAACTATGGCTACACCTTC. Residues: CASSGAHRSNYGYTF. The J gene is TRBJ1-2, the V gene TRBV6-1; D unresolved. This CDR3 spans 15 amino acids. The ends were cut back, 4 bases at V and 2 bases at J, with 14 bases in the middle. Germline CDR1 reads MNHNS; CDR2 reads SASEGT.